The source of this TCR beta chain is a study of T cells after yellow fever vaccination. About the study: It was SMART-Seq v4 Ultra Low Input that prepared the fractions with low cell numbers.

TCR cDNA, made by 5'RACE template switching, carried an added universal primer site and UMIs. TCRdb reanalysed the 5' RACE reads using MiXCR and keeps one entry per CDR3 protein. The sample has some 300,000 distinct CDR3 sequences, 8.7% seen once; the top ten hold 3% to 4%. General study points: Booster sampling recovered most clones from primary vaccination (under 98% CD4, approximately 88% CD8). Sorted repertoires could include abundant contaminating clonotypes from bulk cells.

This clonotype was counted between two and nine times. Its antigen is as yet unknown. The specimen was CD4+ T cells sorted from PBMCs, collected 5 days after the yellow fever booster vaccination. This receptor was obtained from a man aged 18-30 years who received the YFV17D yellow fever vaccine.

The CDR3: CASSPRLAGDPYNEQFF. CDR3 in DNA: TGTGCCAGCTCACCTCGACTAGCGGGGGATCCCTACAATGAGCAGTTCTTC. The chain has TRBV18 and TRBJ2-1, with 12 bases aligning to TRBD2. This CDR3 region has 17 residues. The germline gives CDR1 KGHSH, CDR2 LQKENI. V was clipped by 3 bases and J by 2 bases; unmatched bases: 5.